This T cell receptor beta chain came from a study of Ad26.COV2.S vaccination and SARS-CoV-2 variants. Study results and caveats: Breadth measured for non-spike TCRs was similar across vaccine and placebo recipients.

Sequencing used immunoSEQ multiplex PCR; TCRdb keeps in-frame clones, though not all of them. Among about 180,000 clones listed, around 85% were seen once. In the case of this clone: The antigen is unknown.

Material: peripheral blood, obtained after recovery from COVID-19. This clonotype originated in a human donor who had recovered from COVID-19.

The CDR3 sequence is CSVLGGGNGYTF. The CDR3 DNA reads TGCAGCGTTCTCGGGGGGGGTAATGGCTACACCTTC. The chain recombines TRBV29-1 with TRBJ1-2; TRBD1 might be the D (5 bases). Germline CDR1 is SQVTM and CDR2 is ANQGSEA. The CDR3 runs 12 residues. Deletions cut 5 bases from V and 6 bases from J, with 13 bases between.